Below, 14 T cell receptor beta chains from the same sample are listed, as sequenced in a study of blood T cell repertoires in COVID-19 (dated by TCRdb to about 2020). The method behind the library was the immunoSEQ multiplex PCR assay. TCRdb mirrors the immuneACCESS table, restricted to in-frame sequences. Some clones are absent from its copies; in checked studies, under half trace to an unresolved V gene, and the reason for the others is unknown. The sample yields under 400,000 clones; around 91% were counted once. Clones ranked in the top ten supply 6.5% of the sample. Specimen: peripheral blood. These receptors were taken from a man aged 18 to 29 with active or convalescent COVID-19.

A single count supports this clone. A read error may account for a junction end that differs from germline. V is TRBV29-1 and J is TRBJ2-6, with D perhaps TRBD1 (5 bases). The CDR3 runs to 13 residues. Germline V gene lookup returns CDR1 SQVTM and CDR2 ANQGSEA. CDR3 sequence (DNA): TGCAGCGTCCTGAGGTCTGGGGCCAACGTGCTGACTTTC. This encodes CSVLRSGANVLTF.

The chain uses TRBV7-3 and TRBJ2-3; TRBD2 aligns across 12 bases. V dropped 5 bases and J dropped 9; count of bases not matched to a gene: 3. Per the germline V gene, CDR1 is SGHTA and CDR2 is FQGTGA. The CDR3 has 13 amino acids. The CDR3 region is CASSLGLAGTQYF. The CDR3 nucleotides are TGTGCCAGCAGCCTCGGACTAGCGGGGACGCAGTATTTT.

The V and J genes are TRBV6-6 and TRBJ2-7; TRBD1 aligns across 9 bases. This CDR3 contains 16 residues. Germline-derived CDR1 and CDR2 are MNHNY and SVGAGI (reference sequence). The J segment lost 2 bases and the V segment lost 8 bases, leaving 13 bases of the junction unmatched. CDR3 bases: TGTGCCAGCTTCACGACAGGGGGACAGGGACCCTACGAGCAGTACTTC. This translates into CASFTTGGQGPYEQYF.

Here the CDR3 reads CASSPTSGTSYEQYF. Written as DNA, the CDR3 is TGTGCCAGTAGTCCCACTAGCGGGACCTCCTACGAGCAGTACTTC. J is TRBJ2-7 and V is TRBV19; 10 nucleotides line up with TRBD2. V trimming: 5 bases; J trimming: 0 bases; junction bases outside the gene matches: 4. Per the germline V gene, CDR1 is LNHDA and CDR2 is SQIVND (reference sequence). The CDR3 spans 15 residues. The variable domain in full, with the rest retrieved from reference TRBV19 and TRBJ2-7, is DGGITQSPKYLFRKEGQNVTLSCEQNLNHDAMYWYRQDPGQGLRLIYYSQIVNDFQKGDIAEGYSVSREKKESFPLTVTSAQKNPTAFYLCASSPTSGTSYEQYFGPGTRLTVT.

The genes are TRBV28 and TRBJ2-2; D might be TRBD1 (5 bases). The CDR3 contains 15 residues. V was shortened by 0 bases and J by 5 bases, with 10 bases between the two germline ends. The germline gives CDR1 MDHEN, CDR2 SYDVKM. This CDR3 is CASSLWTDATGELFF. In DNA, the CDR3 is TGTGCCAGCAGTTTATGGACAGACGCAACCGGGGAGCTGTTTTTT. Full variable domain (outside the CDR3, taken from reference TRBV28 and TRBJ2-2): DVKVTQSSRYLVKRTGEKVFLECVQDMDHENMFWYRQDPGLGLRLIYFSYDVKMKEKGDIPEGYSVSREKKERFSLILESASTNQTSMYLCASSLWTDATGELFFGEGSRLTVL.

This clone was observed a single time. J is TRBJ2-3 and V is TRBV5-1, with D unresolved. CDR3 length: 12 residues. The V gene lost 2 bases and the J gene lost 1 base, with 2 bases spanning the gap. The V gene's germline CDR1 is SGHRS and CDR2 YFSETQ. The CDR3 protein is CASSFGTDTQYF. CDR3 in DNA: TGCGCCAGCAGCTTCGGCACAGATACGCAGTATTTT.

The V call is TRBV5-6, the J call TRBJ1-2, with 8 bases matching TRBD1. Germline-derived CDR1 and CDR2 are SGHDT and YYEEEE. J lost 8 bases, V lost 4 bases, and 13 bases had no gene match. CDR3 length: 15 amino acids. CDR3 DNA sequence: TGTGCCAGCAGCCCGCGGGGACAGGTGGTTAGAGGCTACACCTTC. Amino acid sequence: CASSPRGQVVRGYTF.

This CDR3 is CASSFLAGSYEQYF. The CDR3 nucleotides read TGTGCCAGCAGTTTCTTGGCAGGGTCCTACGAGCAGTACTTC. V is TRBV27 and J is TRBJ2-7, with D perhaps matching TRBD1 (5 bases). V was trimmed by 3 bases and J by 1 base, leaving 10 bases between them. Germline CDR1 and CDR2: MNHEY and SMNVEV (reference sequence). The CDR3 totals 14 residues.

V gene TRBV7-9 combines with J gene TRBJ2-1; TRBD2 matches 16 bases. This CDR3 has 20 amino acids. Germline CDR1 is SEHNR and CDR2 is FQNEAQ (reference sequence). Trimming at V came to 5 bases and at J to 6 bases, leaving 16 bases not matched to a gene. CDR3 sequence: CASSIQGLAGGQVLGNEQFF. CDR3 sequence (DNA): TGTGCCAGCAGCATTCAGGGACTAGCGGGGGGGCAGGTTCTAGGCAATGAGCAGTTCTTC.

This clone occurred many times. The chain is built from TRBV7-6 and TRBJ2-3, with 11 positions matching TRBD2. CDR3 size: 17 residues. Germline assignment: CDR1 SGHVS and CDR2 FNYEAQ. The V segment lost 4 bases and the J segment 0 bases; nucleotides outside the gene matches: 6. The chain's CDR3 is CASSSLAGGISTDTQYF. Here the CDR3 DNA reads TGTGCCAGCAGCTCATTAGCGGGAGGGATAAGCACAGATACGCAGTATTTT.

This chain links TRBV24-1 with TRBJ1-4; 8 nucleotides match TRBD1. The CDR3 loop spans 15 amino acids. Trimming cost V 4 bases and J 6 bases; bases outside gene matches: 6. The germline V gene encodes CDR1 KGHDR and CDR2 SFDVKD. In DNA, the CDR3 is TGTGCCACCAGTGAACTACAGGGGGGAGATGAAAAACTGTTTTTT. It is translated as CATSELQGGDEKLFF.

The chain is built from TRBV18 and TRBJ2-5, with D perhaps TRBD2 (6 bases). Germline V gives CDR1 KGHSH, CDR2 LQKENI. This CDR3 spans 17 amino acids. V lost 2 bases, J lost 3 bases, and 19 bases lay in between. The CDR3 here is CASSPIAWTGGEETQYF. CDR3 DNA sequence: TGTGCCAGCTCACCAATAGCCTGGACCGGAGGGGAAGAGACCCAGTACTTC.

The gene calls are TRBV7-6 and TRBJ1-5, with a possible D match to TRBD1 (6 bases). The CDR3 loop spans 16 amino acids. Germline V lookup: CDR1 SGHVS, CDR2 FNYEAQ. Trimming cost V 0 bases and J 0 bases, with 9 bases left between them. The CDR3: CASSLAVRGSNQPQHF. CDR3 DNA sequence: TGTGCCAGCAGCTTAGCGGTCAGGGGTAGCAATCAGCCCCAGCATTTT.

This rearrangement joins TRBV25-1 to TRBJ2-3, with 8 bases lining up with TRBD2. The CDR3 length is 17 residues. V was pared by 0 bases and J by 1 base, with 6 bases of the junction left unmatched. CDR1 is MGHDK, CDR2 SYGVNS, per germline. The CDR3 DNA sequence: TGTGCCAGCAGTGAATATCGGGCGGGGGGTCGCACAGATACGCAGTATTTT. This translates into CASSEYRAGGRTDTQYF.